This record looks at one T cell receptor beta chain sequence and its context. Using immunoSEQ multiplex PCR, the repertoire was profiled, and TCRdb retains in-frame clones only, with some absent. Among over 5,000 clones listed, about three quarters were seen once. The data were obtained in a study of immune evolution from preneoplasia to lung adenocarcinoma. Nucleic acids came from premalignant or tumor cells enriched by macro-dissection. CDR1 and CDR2 (germline): SEHNR, FQNEAQ (reference sequence). V lost 5 bases, J lost 2 bases, and 17 bases lay in between. CDR3 length equals 16 residues. This sequence was found in a person aged 50-59 years with lung adenocarcinoma. Specimen: FFPE invasive lung adenocarcinoma tissue. The chain carries TRBV7-9 and TRBJ2-3; no definite D call. CDR3 residues: CASSKSISQTTDTQYF. In DNA, the CDR3 is TGTGCCAGCAGCAAAAGTATTAGCCAGACCACAGATACGCAGTATTTT.